This T cell receptor beta chain was identified during a study of beta chain features in type 1 diabetes. General observations from the study: TCRB CDR3s from Type 1 diabetes patients were moderately but significantly shorter in all four CD4+ subsets. Amplification by PCR could prefer shorter templates, with the same effect in patients and controls. Researchers reported that naive, central memory and Treg TCRB repertoires appeared more similar in patients than in healthy donors.

The authors took one heparinised blood draw, averaging approximately 120 mL, from each donor. CD4+ naive, central memory, regulatory and stem cell-like memory subsets were isolated by sorting on CD45RO/CCR7/CD25/CD127/CD95/CD27. Every bit of the isolated RNA underwent reverse transcription, so sequencing read expressed TCRB transcripts. Sequencing was performed with immunoSEQ multiplex PCR; in TCRdb, only in-frame clones are kept and a portion is missing. The sample shows about 250,000 clones, about a tenth of them seen only once. With 6 bases clipped from V and 4 bases from J, the junction kept 5 bases outside the gene matches. CDR3 length equals 14 residues. Germline CDR1 is ENHRY and CDR2 is SYGVKD. This clone appeared a few times. Antigen unknown.

The chain couples TRBV10-3 to TRBJ2-1; TRBD2 agrees at 8 bases. Input material: naive CD4+ T cells from blood. The receptor was isolated from a man aged 25-40 years with type 1 diabetes. The CDR3: CAIRGTRSYNEQFF. DNA for the CDR3: TGTGCCATCAGGGGGACTAGGTCTTACAATGAGCAGTTCTTC.